These 12 T cell receptor beta chains originate from one sample sequenced in a study of blood T cell repertoires in COVID-19. Sequencing was performed with immunoSEQ multiplex PCR; in TCRdb, only in-frame clones are kept and a portion is missing. The data show about 130,000 clones, roughly four fifths seen once. Sequenced sample: peripheral blood. The receptor set was obtained from a woman in her fifties or sixties with acute or convalescent COVID-19.

In its sample, this clone was seen once. This sequence joins TRBV5-1 and TRBJ1-2; weak D call: TRBD1 (6 bases). V was trimmed by 2 bases and J by 5 bases, leaving 16 bases between them. Germline V gene lookup returns CDR1 SGHRS and CDR2 YFSETQ. This CDR3 is 15 amino acids long. The CDR3 nucleotides read TGCGCCAGCAGCTTCGATACGGCAGGGGTTTATGGCTACACCTTC. It encodes CASSFDTAGVYGYTF. Looking up the rest from reference TRBV5-1 and TRBJ1-2 gives the full variable domain: KAGVTQTPRYLIKTRGQQVTLSCSPISGHRSVSWYQQTPGQGLQFLFEYFSETQRNKGNFPGRFSGRQFSNSRSEMNVSTLELGDSALYLCASSFDTAGVYGYTFGSGTRLTVV.

The chain couples TRBV29-1 to TRBJ1-1; D is unresolved. Germline lookup yields CDR1 SQVTM and CDR2 ANQGSEA. This CDR3 is 14 amino acids long. Between the trimmed V and J ends, which lost 4 bases and 0 bases, there was a span of 12 bases. CDR3 sequence reads: CSVARTGMNTEAFF. The CDR3 DNA sequence: TGCAGCGTTGCTAGAACGGGAATGAACACTGAAGCTTTCTTT.

V is TRBV6-5 and J is TRBJ1-1; 8 bases match TRBD1. This CDR3 region has 15 residues. CDR1 and CDR2 (germline): MNHEY, SVGAGI. Unmatched junction bases numbered 7, after V lost 5 bases and J lost 2 bases. The CDR3: CASSHWTGINTEAFF. In DNA form, the CDR3 reads TGTGCCAGCAGTCACTGGACAGGGATCAACACTGAAGCTTTCTTT.

The chain links TRBV9 to TRBJ2-1; 11 nucleotides agree with TRBD2. V was clipped by 0 bases and J by 8 bases; unmatched bases: 4. Germline V gives CDR1 SGDLS, CDR2 YYNGEE. CDR3 length: 15 residues. In nucleotides, the CDR3 is TGTGCCAGCAGCGTAGCACTAGCGGGAGCTTATGAGCAGTTCTTC. Amino acids: CASSVALAGAYEQFF.

The chain joins TRBV19 to TRBJ2-7, with D tentatively TRBD1 (5 bases). V lost 8 bases and J 5 bases, leaving 16 bases between the germline ends. The CDR3 has 13 amino acids. In germline, CDR1 is LNHDA, CDR2 SQIVND (reference sequence). The CDR3: CASLHTGSDEQYF. CDR3 bases: TGTGCCAGTCTCCATACAGGATCCGACGAGCAGTACTTC.

This clone appeared once. The rearrangement joins TRBV19 to TRBJ2-1, with 8 bases fitting TRBD2. The V and J ends lost 4 bases and 5 bases, in that order; junction bases with no gene match: 22. Germline assignment: CDR1 LNHDA and CDR2 SQIVND (reference sequence). The CDR3 consists of 20 residues. The DNA of the CDR3 is TGTGCCAGTAGTAAAGATCGGACATACCTAAGCGGGAGTGTCGACAATGAGCAGTTCTTC. It codes for CASSKDRTYLSGSVDNEQFF.

The V and J genes are TRBV9 and TRBJ2-1, with 12 bases lining up with TRBD1. CDR1 SGDLS and CDR2 YYNGEE come from the germline V gene. There are 16 residues in the CDR3. V gave up 0 bases and J gave up 8 bases; unmatched junction bases: 6. The CDR3 loop is CASSVAMGQGAHEQFF. DNA of the CDR3: TGTGCCAGCAGCGTAGCCATGGGACAGGGGGCCCATGAGCAGTTCTTC.

The CDR3: CASRGQGQTTEAFF. The CDR3 DNA follows: TGTGCCAGCAGGGGACAGGGTCAAACCACTGAAGCTTTCTTT. The chain couples TRBV6-5 to TRBJ1-1, with 9 bases that match TRBD1. The CDR3 has 14 amino acids. Looked up from germline, CDR1 is MNHEY and CDR2 is SVGAGI. J was trimmed by 4 bases and V by 6 bases; bases with no gene match: 6.

The chain joins TRBV28 to TRBJ2-7; 9 bases agree with TRBD1. Losses at the gene ends were 4 bases for V and 3 bases for J; bases not matched to a gene: 1. Germline loops: CDR1 MDHEN, CDR2 SYDVKM. The CDR3 length is 13 residues. The CDR3 loop reads CASSWGQGYEQYF. The CDR3 DNA sequence: TGTGCCAGCAGTTGGGGACAGGGCTACGAGCAGTACTTC.

This clone was recorded once. CDR3 DNA: TGTGCCAGTAAGTCGGTGACAGGGGATTCACCCCTCCACTTT. This codes for CASKSVTGDSPLHF. This sequence joins TRBV19 and TRBJ1-6; 8 bases agree with TRBD1. V trimming: 7 bases; J trimming: 8 bases; junction bases outside the gene matches: 7. Looked up from germline, CDR1 is LNHDA and CDR2 is SQIVND (reference sequence). The CDR3 has 14 residues.

This chain connects TRBV2 to TRBJ2-3, with a tentative D call TRBD2 (5 bases). The ends were cut back, 4 bases at V and 4 bases at J, with 6 bases in the middle. The CDR3 has 12 residues. Germline V gene data show CDR1 as SNHLY and CDR2 as FYNNEI. The CDR3 DNA is TGTGCCAGCAGTGGGGAGTCAGATACGCAGTATTTT. Translating it yields CASSGESDTQYF.

The rearrangement joins TRBV19 to TRBJ1-6, with a possible D match to TRBD1 (5 bases). Germline CDR1 reads LNHDA; CDR2 reads SQIVND (reference sequence). The CDR3 has 15 amino acids. Trimming shortened V by 7 bases and J by 10 bases, and 20 bases separated the two germline ends. This CDR3 is CASTGGRTPGSPLHF. The CDR3 DNA reads TGTGCCAGTACCGGGGGACGGACCCCGGGATCACCCCTCCACTTT.